This T cell receptor (beta chain) comes out of a study of cytomegalovirus exposure and HLA in healthy donors. Study results and limitations: More clonal expansion characterized HLA-associated TCR beta chains than equally common others in a later analysis. According to a later analysis, donors in an Asian-associated ancestry cluster reportedly had fewer N-insertions than the 666-donor mean.

Samples came from healthy bone marrow donors. Per the germline V gene, CDR1 is SGHRS and CDR2 is YFSETQ. The V and J ends lost 3 bases and 5 bases, in that order; junction bases with no gene match: 3. The CDR3 is made up of 14 amino acids. Concerning this clone: The antigen is undetermined.

PCR involved 60 Vbeta and 13 Jbeta primers. Sequencing used immunoSEQ multiplex PCR; TCRdb keeps in-frame clones, though not all of them. The sample has a few hundred thousand clones; about 93% are singletons. Sequenced: PBMCs. The receptor comes from a girl under 10 years old in good health and CMV-seronegative. The chain recombines TRBV5-1 with TRBJ2-1; 9 bases are a match to TRBD1. The CDR3 here is CASSSWTGDNEQFF. The CDR3 coding sequence is TGCGCCAGCAGCTCCTGGACAGGGGACAATGAGCAGTTCTTC.